A selection of T cell receptor beta chains follows, all from one sample in a study of T cell changes during pregnancy in multiple sclerosis. Using immunoSEQ multiplex PCR, the repertoire was profiled, and TCRdb retains in-frame clones only, with some absent. Of approximately 69,000 clones listed, around 94% were seen once; the top ten hold approximately 2%. The sequencing here drew on peripheral blood, taken in the second trimester of pregnancy. Receptors originate from a female donor in good health, enrolled as a control in a pregnancy study. The CDR3 runs from the conserved cysteine through the conserved F or W. A D gene is named only where the DNA matches it firmly. Rows give clone size only sometimes, using once, few, many, or a class for an expanded clone.

d_call: .; cdr3_length: 15; clone_size: .; v_call: TRBV5-1; j_call: TRBJ2-1; cdr3_nt: TGCGCCAGCAGCTTGGTTGGCCCGATGTACAATGAGCAGTTCTTC; cdr3_aa: CASSLVGPMYNEQFF
d_call: TRBD1; cdr3_length: 16; clone_size: .; v_call: TRBV15; j_call: TRBJ1-6; cdr3_nt: TGTGCCACCAGCACAACGTTGGACAGGGGTAATTCACCCCTCCACTTT; cdr3_aa: CATSTTLDRGNSPLHF
d_call: .; cdr3_length: 13; clone_size: .; v_call: TRBV5-5; j_call: TRBJ1-1; cdr3_nt: TGTGCCAGCAGCTTGACGGGGAACACTGAAGCTTTCTTT; cdr3_aa: CASSLTGNTEAFF
d_call: TRBD2; cdr3_length: 18; clone_size: .; v_call: TRBV7-2; j_call: TRBJ2-5; cdr3_nt: TGTGCCAGCAGCTTAGTATCCCGTAGCGGGGGGACCCAAGAGACCCAGTACTTC; cdr3_aa: CASSLVSRSGGTQETQYF
d_call: TRBD1; cdr3_length: 15; clone_size: .; v_call: TRBV27; j_call: TRBJ2-7; cdr3_nt: TGTGCCAGCAGTTTATCTTATGGACAGGCCTACGAGCAGTACTTC; cdr3_aa: CASSLSYGQAYEQYF
d_call: .; cdr3_length: 13; clone_size: .; v_call: TRBV12-5; j_call: TRBJ2-3; cdr3_nt: TGTGCTAGTGCTACCGGGGGCACAGATACGCAGTATTTT; cdr3_aa: CASATGGTDTQYF
d_call: .; cdr3_length: 14; clone_size: .; v_call: TRBV2; j_call: TRBJ1-3; cdr3_nt: TGTGCCCGAAGGCGAACAGGGTACGGAGACACCATATATTTT; cdr3_aa: CARRRTGYGDTIYF
d_call: .; cdr3_length: 14; clone_size: many; v_call: TRBV2; j_call: TRBJ1-2; cdr3_nt: TGTGCCAGCAGTGGGGACAACGCTAACTATGGCTACACCTTC; cdr3_aa: CASSGDNANYGYTF
d_call: TRBD2; cdr3_length: 13; clone_size: .; v_call: TRBV6-6; j_call: TRBJ2-1; cdr3_nt: TGTGCCAGCAGCCGGACTAGCTCCAATGAGCAGTTCTTC; cdr3_aa: CASSRTSSNEQFF
d_call: TRBD2; cdr3_length: 17; clone_size: .; v_call: TRBV9; j_call: TRBJ2-3; cdr3_nt: TGTGCCAGCAGCCCCCGAATAGCGGGGGGGCCTCAGGATACGCAGTATTTT; cdr3_aa: CASSPRIAGGPQDTQYF
d_call: TRBD1; cdr3_length: 14; clone_size: .; v_call: TRBV6-1; j_call: TRBJ1-2; cdr3_nt: TGTGCCAGCAGGGGGACAGGGGTGGTGAGAGGCTACACCTTC; cdr3_aa: CASRGTGVVRGYTF
d_call: .; cdr3_length: 12; clone_size: .; v_call: TRBV6-5; j_call: TRBJ1-2; cdr3_nt: TGTGCCAGCAGGATGGAGGGGTCTGGCTACACCTTC; cdr3_aa: CASRMEGSGYTF
d_call: TRBD2; cdr3_length: 18; clone_size: .; v_call: TRBV7-2; j_call: TRBJ2-1; cdr3_nt: TGTGCCAGCAGCTCTCCGGGGGCGGGGGGGCGGCTAAACAATGAGCAGTTCTTC; cdr3_aa: CASSSPGAGGRLNNEQFF
d_call: TRBD2; cdr3_length: 14; clone_size: once; v_call: TRBV6-5; j_call: TRBJ2-4; cdr3_nt: TGTGCCAGCAGACCCGAGCGGGGGAAAAACATTCAGTACTTC; cdr3_aa: CASRPERGKNIQYF
d_call: .; cdr3_length: 16; clone_size: .; v_call: TRBV7-6; j_call: TRBJ1-3; cdr3_nt: TGTGCCAGCAGCCCCCGCGATAGGACAGCCAGAAACACCATATATTTT; cdr3_aa: CASSPRDRTARNTIYF
d_call: TRBD2; cdr3_length: 15; clone_size: .; v_call: TRBV27; j_call: TRBJ2-1; cdr3_nt: TGTGCCAGCAGTTTAGCCCTCAGGAGCGGGAACGGGCAGTTCTTC; cdr3_aa: CASSLALRSGNGQFF
d_call: .; cdr3_length: 12; clone_size: .; v_call: TRBV10-3; j_call: TRBJ1-1; cdr3_nt: TGTGCCATCACAGGGCTGAACACTGAAGCTTTCTTT; cdr3_aa: CAITGLNTEAFF
d_call: .; cdr3_length: 14; clone_size: .; v_call: TRBV18; j_call: TRBJ1-5; cdr3_nt: TGTGCCAGCTCACCGCAGGGCAGCAATCAGCCCCAGCATTTT; cdr3_aa: CASSPQGSNQPQHF
d_call: TRBD1; cdr3_length: 16; clone_size: .; v_call: TRBV25-1; j_call: TRBJ2-2; cdr3_nt: TGTGCCAGCAGTGAATCAACAGGGGTAGCGATCGGGGAGCTGTTTTTT; cdr3_aa: CASSESTGVAIGELFF
d_call: .; cdr3_length: 14; clone_size: .; v_call: TRBV19; j_call: TRBJ1-2; cdr3_nt: TGTGCCAGTAGAAGTGGAGGGGCGACCTATGGCTACACCTTC; cdr3_aa: CASRSGGATYGYTF
d_call: .; cdr3_length: 14; clone_size: .; v_call: TRBV5-4; j_call: TRBJ2-5; cdr3_nt: TGTGCCAGCAGCGGGGGGGGGCCGGGAGAGACCCAGTACTTC; cdr3_aa: CASSGGGPGETQYF
d_call: .; cdr3_length: 13; clone_size: .; v_call: TRBV6-1; j_call: TRBJ1-2; cdr3_nt: TGTGCCAGCAGTGACGGGGGAGTTTATGGCTACACCTTC; cdr3_aa: CASSDGGVYGYTF
d_call: TRBD1; cdr3_length: 14; clone_size: .; v_call: TRBV6-5; j_call: TRBJ1-1; cdr3_nt: TGTGCCAGCAAAAAACAGGGGGGTAAGACTGAAGCTTTCTTT; cdr3_aa: CASKKQGGKTEAFF
d_call: TRBD1; cdr3_length: 13; clone_size: .; v_call: TRBV27; j_call: TRBJ1-6; cdr3_nt: TGTGCCAGCAGTTTGACAGGGGTTTCACCCCTCCACTTT; cdr3_aa: CASSLTGVSPLHF
d_call: .; cdr3_length: 14; clone_size: .; v_call: TRBV7-8; j_call: TRBJ1-5; cdr3_nt: TGTGCCAGCAGACCCTTAACAGGGTCCCAGCCCCAGCATTTT; cdr3_aa: CASRPLTGSQPQHF
d_call: .; cdr3_length: 13; clone_size: .; v_call: TRBV6-6; j_call: TRBJ1-1; cdr3_nt: TGTGCCAGCAGTTTCCCAGTGAACACTGAAGCTTTCTTT; cdr3_aa: CASSFPVNTEAFF
d_call: .; cdr3_length: 16; clone_size: .; v_call: TRBV7-9; j_call: TRBJ2-2; cdr3_nt: TGTGCCAGCAGCTCCACCGGGACAACGAACACCGGGGAGCTGTTTTTT; cdr3_aa: CASSSTGTTNTGELFF
d_call: TRBD1; cdr3_length: 14; clone_size: .; v_call: TRBV7-6; j_call: TRBJ2-7; cdr3_nt: TGTGCCAGCAGCTTAGGTCAGGGGGCGTACGAGCAGTACTTC; cdr3_aa: CASSLGQGAYEQYF
d_call: TRBD1; cdr3_length: 15; clone_size: .; v_call: TRBV27; j_call: TRBJ2-7; cdr3_nt: TGTGCCAGCAGTATGGGACAGGGGCCCTCCTACGAGCAGTACTTC; cdr3_aa: CASSMGQGPSYEQYF
d_call: TRBD1; cdr3_length: 15; clone_size: .; v_call: TRBV11-2; j_call: TRBJ2-1; cdr3_nt: TGTGCCAGCAGCCACAGGACAGGCCCCTACAATGAGCAGTTCTTC; cdr3_aa: CASSHRTGPYNEQFF
d_call: TRBD1; cdr3_length: 15; clone_size: once; v_call: TRBV28; j_call: TRBJ1-2; cdr3_nt: TGTGCCAGCAGCGGGACAGGGGGAATTAACTATGGCTACACCTTC; cdr3_aa: CASSGTGGINYGYTF
d_call: .; cdr3_length: 14; clone_size: .; v_call: TRBV7-2; j_call: TRBJ1-6; cdr3_nt: TGTGCCAGCAGCTTCCAGGGCTATAATTCACCCCTCCACTTT; cdr3_aa: CASSFQGYNSPLHF
d_call: TRBD2; cdr3_length: 18; clone_size: .; v_call: TRBV6-1; j_call: TRBJ2-2; cdr3_nt: TGTGCCAGCAGTGGTCTGACTAGCGGGGGGCTAAACACCGGGGAGCTGTTTTTT; cdr3_aa: CASSGLTSGGLNTGELFF
d_call: .; cdr3_length: 13; clone_size: .; v_call: TRBV7-2; j_call: TRBJ2-3; cdr3_nt: TGTGCCAGCAGCTTATCCCTCACAGATACGCAGTATTTT; cdr3_aa: CASSLSLTDTQYF
d_call: .; cdr3_length: 12; clone_size: .; v_call: TRBV7-2; j_call: TRBJ1-3; cdr3_nt: TGTGCCAGCAGCCTCACGGGGGACACCATATATTTT; cdr3_aa: CASSLTGDTIYF
d_call: .; cdr3_length: 11; clone_size: .; v_call: TRBV20-1; j_call: TRBJ1-4; cdr3_nt: TGCAGCGTGGACAACCATGAAAAACTGTTTTTT; cdr3_aa: CSVDNHEKLFF
d_call: .; cdr3_length: 12; clone_size: .; v_call: TRBV12-5; j_call: TRBJ1-1; cdr3_nt: TGTGCTAGTGGTTTGCGGGGCACTGAAGCTTTCTTT; cdr3_aa: CASGLRGTEAFF
d_call: .; cdr3_length: 16; clone_size: .; v_call: TRBV7-6; j_call: TRBJ1-5; cdr3_nt: TGTGCCAGCAGCTTAAGGGGCAGGGGAAGCAATCAGCCCCAGCATTTT; cdr3_aa: CASSLRGRGSNQPQHF
d_call: .; cdr3_length: 17; clone_size: .; v_call: TRBV27; j_call: TRBJ1-5; cdr3_nt: TGTGCCAGCAGCGCAGGGACACTAATAAATAGCAATCAGCCCCAGCATTTT; cdr3_aa: CASSAGTLINSNQPQHF
d_call: .; cdr3_length: 14; clone_size: .; v_call: TRBV19; j_call: TRBJ2-3; cdr3_nt: TGTGCCAGTTCGGACTTGACCAGCACAGATACGCAGTATTTT; cdr3_aa: CASSDLTSTDTQYF
d_call: .; cdr3_length: 15; clone_size: .; v_call: TRBV6-4; j_call: TRBJ2-2; cdr3_nt: TGTGCCAGCTCCTTGGGTAGAGGGAACACCGGGGAGCTGTTTTTT; cdr3_aa: CASSLGRGNTGELFF
d_call: .; cdr3_length: 14; clone_size: .; v_call: TRBV19; j_call: TRBJ1-5; cdr3_nt: TGTGCCAGTAGTCCCATCTTGAGTAATCAGCCCCAGCATTTT; cdr3_aa: CASSPILSNQPQHF
d_call: .; cdr3_length: 13; clone_size: few; v_call: TRBV13; j_call: TRBJ1-1; cdr3_nt: TGTGCCAGCAGCTCACAGGGAAGAACTGAAGCTTTCTTT; cdr3_aa: CASSSQGRTEAFF
d_call: .; cdr3_length: 11; clone_size: .; v_call: TRBV7-9; j_call: TRBJ2-7; cdr3_nt: TGTGCCAGCAGCTTAAATCTGCGGCAGTACTTC; cdr3_aa: CASSLNLRQYF
d_call: .; cdr3_length: 15; clone_size: .; v_call: TRBV21-1; j_call: TRBJ2-2; cdr3_nt: TGTGCCAGCAGCGCCGGGACTCTGGACACCGGGGAGCTGTTTTTT; cdr3_aa: CASSAGTLDTGELFF
d_call: TRBD1; cdr3_length: 15; clone_size: .; v_call: TRBV7-8; j_call: TRBJ1-5; cdr3_nt: TGTGCCAGCAGCTCGGGACAGCATAGCAATCAGCCCCAGCATTTT; cdr3_aa: CASSSGQHSNQPQHF
d_call: .; cdr3_length: 15; clone_size: .; v_call: TRBV4-3; j_call: TRBJ1-3; cdr3_nt: TGCGCCAGCAGCCAGGGCGGAGGGTTCGGAAACACCATATATTTT; cdr3_aa: CASSQGGGFGNTIYF
d_call: .; cdr3_length: 14; clone_size: .; v_call: TRBV25-1; j_call: TRBJ1-1; cdr3_nt: TGTGCCAGCAGTGACCCACAGGGTTTCGCTGAAGCTTTCTTT; cdr3_aa: CASSDPQGFAEAFF
d_call: .; cdr3_length: 16; clone_size: .; v_call: TRBV2; j_call: TRBJ2-7; cdr3_nt: TGTGCCAGCAGTGACCCAACAGGGATGGGTGGGTACGAGCAGTACTTC; cdr3_aa: CASSDPTGMGGYEQYF